The T cell receptor (beta chain) under discussion was sequenced for a study of T cell responses to AZD1222 COVID-19 vaccine. Study-wide results and caveats: Close to half of all spike-specific TCRs reportedly target regions of the variants that are unmutated. Spike-spanning, vaccine-associated CD4 TCRs were dominant at 160-218 and 743-854. Most donors were white British and more were female, and clonal diversity was possibly underestimated. The study found Spike-specific TCR breadth and depth rose after two AZD1222 doses.

The table came from immunoSEQ multiplex PCR; TCRdb's copy has only in-frame clones and leaves some out. The sample has over 130,000 clones; more than 85% are singletons. Worth noting for this clone: Its specificity is not known.

Between the trimmed V and J ends, which lost 1 base and 8 bases, there was a span of 14 bases. CDR3 length: 14 residues. CDR1 and CDR2 from the germline V gene are LGHDT and YNNKEL (reference sequence). This receptor was identified in an adult in good health. The sequenced sample was peripheral blood, obtained on day 0 of AZD1222 vaccination. The genes are TRBV3-1 (or the pseudogene TRBV3-2) and TRBJ1-2, with D maybe TRBD1 (5 bases). The CDR3 sequence: CASSQVGVGKGYTF. CDR3 nucleotide sequence: TGTGCCAGCAGCCAAGTAGGGGTCGGGAAGGGCTACACCTTC.